This TCR beta chain was found in a study of T cell responses to AZD1222 COVID-19 vaccine. Study findings and constraints: Scientists sampled the repertoires only once the peak T cell response had passed.

Sequenced by immunoSEQ multiplex PCR; TCRdb stores in-frame clones only, minus some. The sample lists approximately 110,000 clones, 86% occurring once. Note on this clone: The antigen remains undetermined.

The sequencing here drew on peripheral blood, taken on day 0 of AZD1222 vaccination. The sequence derives from an adult in good health.

CDR3 sequence: CASSDGGLTGELFF. The CDR3 DNA follows: TGCGCCAGCAGTGACGGGGGACTGACCGGGGAGCTGTTTTTT. The gene calls are TRBV10-1 and TRBJ2-2; the D gene is possibly TRBD2 (6 bases). Trimming removed 3 bases from V and 5 bases from J, with 10 bases in between. Germline CDR1 reads WNHNN; CDR2 reads SYGVQD (reference sequence). This CDR3 contains 14 residues.